Each of the 25 T cell receptor beta chains below was sequenced from the same sample in a study of CD8 T cells in ankylosing spondylitis. TCRdb used MiXCR to reprocess the 5' RACE reads, holding one entry per CDR3 protein. Here the sample spans some 150,000 distinct CDR3 sequences, roughly 44% being singletons. The sequenced sample consisted of synovial fluid, either unsorted or a sorted T cell fraction (not recorded which). These TCRs come from a male donor with ankylosing spondylitis.

This clonotype was detected a few times. The rearrangement links TRBV12-3 or TRBV12-4 to TRBJ1-6; D not resolved. Trimming shortened V by 3 bases and J by 9 bases, and 15 bases separated the two germline ends. This CDR3 contains 15 residues. Written as DNA, the CDR3 is TGTGCCAGCAGTTTCCGGGGAGAGGCCTTTTCACCCCTCCACTTT. This encodes CASSFRGEAFSPLHF.

The gene calls are TRBV12-3 or TRBV12-4 and TRBJ2-7, with D uncertain. The ends were cut back, 6 bases at V and 2 bases at J, with 14 bases in the middle. The CDR3 sequence is 14 residues long. Here the CDR3 DNA reads TGTGCCAGCAGCTCGAGCTTGGCGACCTACGAGCAGTACTTC. Translation gives CASSSSLATYEQYF.

This clonotype was detected only a few times. The chain uses TRBV4-3 and TRBJ2-5, with D tentatively TRBD2 (5 bases). The germline V gene has CDR1 LGHNA and CDR2 YSLEER. V was trimmed by 0 bases and J by 5 bases, leaving 22 bases between them. This CDR3 is 18 amino acids long. CDR3 DNA sequence: TGCGCCAGCAGCCAAGATTATGAGGGAGAGGCTTTGGGGGAGACCCAGTACTTC. Translation: CASSQDYEGEALGETQYF.

The chain recombines TRBV10-3 with TRBJ2-7; D remains ambiguous. The CDR3 has 14 amino acids. Germline V gene data show CDR1 as ENHRY and CDR2 as SYGVKD. The V end was cut by 0 bases, the J end by 3 bases, with 9 bases between. The CDR3 sequence is CAISESWPLYEQYF. The CDR3 nucleotides are TGTGCCATCAGTGAGTCTTGGCCCCTCTACGAGCAGTACTTC.

CDR3 DNA sequence: TGTGCCACCAGTGATTTGCCTGGGACCGGAAACACCGGGGAGCTGTTTTTT. Encoded protein: CATSDLPGTGNTGELFF. V and J are TRBV24-1 and TRBJ2-2, with D perhaps being TRBD1 or TRBD2 (5 bases each). This CDR3 contains 17 residues. With 0 bases removed from V and 2 bases from J, the gap between germline ends came to 12 bases. Germline CDR1 and CDR2: KGHDR and SFDVKD.

The genes are TRBV4-1 and TRBJ1-5, with D perhaps matching TRBD1 (5 bases). This CDR3 has 16 residues. CDR1 and CDR2 from the germline V gene are MGHRA and YSYEKL. V was pared by 1 base and J by 6 bases, with 16 bases between. CDR3 in DNA: TGCGCCAGCAGCCAAGTTTTGACAGTTTTCGGTCAGCCCCAGCATTTT. It yields the protein CASSQVLTVFGQPQHF.

The CDR3 DNA reads TGTGCCAGCAGTTTAGGGGTTCCTCGTTGGGTCTCCCTCTACGAGCAGTACTTC. Its translation is CASSLGVPRWVSLYEQYF. The V and J genes are TRBV12-3 or TRBV12-4 and TRBJ2-7; no clear D gene. There are 18 residues in the CDR3. V gave up 1 base and J gave up 3 bases, with 22 bases separating them.

The chain recombines TRBV10-3 with TRBJ1-6, with D possibly TRBD1 on 5 matching bases. Trimming took off 2 bases at V and 9 bases at J, with 11 bases between the two ends. There are 14 residues in the CDR3. Germline V gives CDR1 ENHRY, CDR2 SYGVKD. The CDR3 here is CAISEGGFSSPLHF. CDR3 DNA: TGTGCCATCAGTGAGGGGGGGTTCAGTTCACCCCTCCACTTT.

This clonotype was counted at least ten times. CDR3 bases: TGTGCCAGCGAACAGGGGATGAACACTGAAGCTTTCTTT. Protein sequence: CASEQGMNTEAFF. The genes are TRBV6-2 or TRBV6-3 and TRBJ1-1; 7 positions match TRBD1. The CDR3 is 13 amino acids. Germline-derived CDR1 and CDR2 are MNHEY and SVGEGT. V shed 8 bases, J shed 0 bases, and the junction held 3 bases outside the gene matches.

V gene TRBV11-2 combines with J gene TRBJ2-1, with 10 bases identical to TRBD2. V shed 5 bases and J 6 bases; nucleotides not matched to a gene: 7. This CDR3 has 15 residues. The germline CDR1 and CDR2 sequences are SGHAT and FQNNGV. The CDR3 region has the DNA TGTGCCAGCAGCCCTATAGCGGGGGGCCCCAATGAGCAGTTCTTC. Protein: CASSPIAGGPNEQFF.

The genes are TRBV7-2 and TRBJ1-2; 7 nucleotides align to TRBD1. The CDR3 contains 13 residues. Germline V gives CDR1 SGHTA, CDR2 FQGNSA. V trimming: 4 bases; J trimming: 4 bases; junction bases outside the gene matches: 3. As DNA, the CDR3 is TGTGCCAGCAGCTCGACAGGGAGCTATGGCTACACCTTC. Protein: CASSSTGSYGYTF.

The sample holds a few counts of this clonotype. V and J are TRBV11-2 and TRBJ2-2; a possible D gene is TRBD2 (5 bases). Germline V CDR1 and CDR2: SGHAT, FQNNGV. CDR3 length: 12 amino acids. The CDR3 nucleotides are TGTGCGACCCGGGGGAACACCGGGGAGCTGTTTTTT. This gives the protein CATRGNTGELFF.

This clonotype was recorded at least ten times. The chain has TRBV5-6 and TRBJ2-3; D ambiguous. Germline V gene sequence: CDR1 SGHDT, CDR2 YYEEEE. This CDR3 has 15 residues. Deletions cut 2 bases from V and 0 bases from J, with 10 bases between. The CDR3 is CASSFGQLSTDTQYF. The CDR3 nucleotides read TGTGCCAGCAGCTTTGGTCAGCTGAGCACAGATACGCAGTATTTT. The complete variable domain, with remaining parts taken from reference TRBV5-6 and TRBJ2-3, reads DAGVTQSPTHLIKTRGQQVTLRCSPKSGHDTVSWYQQALGQGPQFIFQYYEEEERQRGNFPDRFSGHQFPNYSSELNVNALLLGDSALYLCASSFGQLSTDTQYFGPGTRLTVL.

This clonotype was observed a handful of times. The rearrangement joins TRBV4-1 to TRBJ2-3; 8 positions agree with TRBD2. CDR1 MGHRA and CDR2 YSYEKL come from the germline V gene. This CDR3 spans 17 amino acids. The junction had 11 bases not matched to a gene; V was cut back by 2 bases and J by 4 bases. The CDR3 DNA follows: TGCGCCAGCAGCCAACCCTGGGCTAGCGGGTTCTCAGATACGCAGTATTTT. Translated: CASSQPWASGFSDTQYF.

There are a few counts of this clonotype. The V and J genes are TRBV7-9 and TRBJ2-5; 9 bases match TRBD1. Germline V lookup: CDR1 SEHNR, CDR2 FQNEAQ (reference sequence). The CDR3 has 14 amino acids. V dropped 1 base and J dropped 3; count of bases not matched to a gene: 0. CDR3 in DNA: TGTGCCAGCAGCTTAGGGACAGGGGAAGAGACCCAGTACTTC. Translation gives CASSLGTGEETQYF.

This chain connects TRBV19 to TRBJ1-5; D is unclear. There are 14 residues in the CDR3. Per the germline V gene, CDR1 is LNHDA and CDR2 is SQIVND (reference sequence). The V end was cut by 8 bases, the J end by 6 bases, with 17 bases between. The CDR3 DNA follows: TGTGCCAGTGGCTCGGGAGCGACGGGTCAGCCCCAGCATTTT. It is translated as CASGSGATGQPQHF.

This sequence joins TRBV4-1 and TRBJ2-1; no clear D gene. Germline V lookup: CDR1 MGHRA, CDR2 YSYEKL. The CDR3 has 18 amino acids. Deletions cut 4 bases from V and 0 bases from J, with 19 bases between. CDR3 amino acids: CASSRQDYVEYSYNEQFF. The CDR3 DNA reads TGCGCCAGCAGCCGACAAGATTATGTGGAGTACTCCTACAATGAGCAGTTCTTC.

This clonotype was seen only a few times. The chain couples TRBV20-1 to TRBJ1-6, with D possibly being TRBD1 (5 bases). Trimming took off 0 bases at V and 7 bases at J, with 13 bases between the two ends. Germline-derived CDR1 and CDR2 are DFQATT and SNEGSKA (reference sequence). The CDR3 loop spans 15 amino acids. The CDR3 DNA is TGCAGTGCTAGAGACCCGGGACTGAGAAATTCACCCCTCCACTTT. This translates into CSARDPGLRNSPLHF.

About this clonotype itself: At one boundary the junction diverges from the germline segment, which might be a read error. V gene TRBV11-3 combines with J gene TRBJ2-1; D remains unclear. The CDR3 extends over 13 amino acids. Germline assignment: CDR1 SGHNT and CDR2 YENEEA. The CDR3 here is CDSSPVGWNEQFF. The CDR3 DNA reads TGTGACAGCAGCCCAGTGGGGTGGAATGAGCAGTTCTTC. Together with reference TRBV11-3 and TRBJ2-1, the CDR3 gives the full variable domain: EAGVVQSPRYKIIEKKQPVAFWCNPISGHNTLYWYLQNLGQGPELLIRYENEEAVDDSQLPKDRFSAERLKGVDSTLKIQPAELGDSAVYLCDSSPVGWNEQFFGPGTRLTVL.

This clonotype was observed a few times. The CDR3 protein is CASSPIAGGLNEQFF. For the CDR3, the DNA is TGTGCCAGCAGCCCGATAGCGGGAGGGCTCAATGAGCAGTTCTTC. The genes are TRBV7-9 and TRBJ2-1; TRBD2 agrees at 11 bases. The CDR3 spans 15 residues. Unmatched junction bases numbered 6, after V lost 5 bases and J lost 6 bases. Germline CDR1 reads SEHNR; CDR2 reads FQNEAQ (reference sequence).

This clonotype was picked up a small number of times. This chain joins TRBV4-3 and TRBJ2-5, with 7 bases identical to TRBD1. Trimming removed 0 bases from V and 4 bases from J; junction bases left unmatched: 8. CDR3 length equals 16 residues. Germline V gives CDR1 LGHNA, CDR2 YSLEER. The CDR3 protein is CASSQDGDREGETQYF. Here the CDR3 DNA reads TGCGCCAGCAGCCAAGATGGAGACAGGGAAGGAGAGACCCAGTACTTC.

The V and J genes are TRBV4-3 and TRBJ2-1, with 9 positions matching TRBD1. Germline CDR1 reads LGHNA; CDR2 reads YSLEER. The CDR3 has 15 amino acids. The J segment lost 8 bases and the V segment lost 0 bases, leaving 5 bases of the junction unmatched. The CDR3 DNA sequence: TGCGCCAGCAGCCAAGACCACCGGACAGGGGATGAGCAGTTCTTC. It encodes CASSQDHRTGDEQFF.

This chain joins TRBV28 and TRBJ2-7; TRBD1 matches 8 bases. V lost 6 bases to trimming and J lost 2 bases; unmatched junction nucleotides: 6. This CDR3 contains 14 residues. Per germline, CDR1 MDHEN and CDR2 SYDVKM. The CDR3 sequence: CASSGQGLTYEQYF. The CDR3 DNA follows: TGTGCCAGCAGCGGACAGGGACTGACCTACGAGCAGTACTTC. Looking up the rest from reference TRBV28 and TRBJ2-7 gives the full variable domain: DVKVTQSSRYLVKRTGEKVFLECVQDMDHENMFWYRQDPGLGLRLIYFSYDVKMKEKGDIPEGYSVSREKKERFSLILESASTNQTSMYLCASSGQGLTYEQYFGPGTRLTVT.

The CDR3 sequence: CSAPDPTLGSSYNSPLHF. CDR3 bases: TGCAGTGCTCCCGACCCGACACTCGGAAGCTCCTATAATTCACCCCTCCACTTT. This chain joins TRBV20-1 and TRBJ1-6; D call uncertain. The V and J ends lost 5 bases and 0 bases respectively, with 20 bases between them. The germline gives CDR1 DFQATT, CDR2 SNEGSKA (reference sequence). The CDR3 is 18 amino acids.

The chain carries TRBV27 and TRBJ2-5; perhaps TRBD1 as D (6 bases). Trimming removed 6 bases at V and 4 bases at J, with 24 bases between. This CDR3 comprises 17 residues. CDR1 and CDR2 from the germline V gene are MNHEY and SMNVEV (reference sequence). The CDR3 DNA follows: TGTGCCAGCAGCCCGACAGGCCTAACTCATATCGGAGAGACCCAGTACTTC. Protein sequence: CASSPTGLTHIGETQYF.